This T cell receptor beta chain emerged from a study of T cell responses to AZD1222 COVID-19 vaccine. Overall study results and limits: It should be noted that donors were predominantly white British and more often female, and clonal diversity was possibly underestimated. Only five to seven individuals given AZD1222 were seropositive at baseline. With two AZD1222 doses given, Spike-specific TCR breadth and depth both rose.

Comments on this clone: The antigen is unknown.

This CDR3 is built from 14 residues. V was shortened by 0 bases and J by 8 bases, with 14 bases between the two germline ends. Germline assignment: CDR1 SGHKS and CDR2 YYEKEE (reference sequence). The repertoire was sequenced with immunoSEQ multiplex PCR; TCRdb's copy has only in-frame clones and lacks some. Here the sample spans roughly 120,000 clones, over 75% being singletons. The sample here was peripheral blood, taken on day 0 of AZD1222 vaccination. The chain links TRBV5-5 to TRBJ1-2, with D possibly being TRBD1 (5 bases). The sequence was obtained from an adult in good health. CDR3 nucleotide sequence: TGTGCCAGCAGCTTGGGGGGCGGATCTAAAGGCTACACCTTC. Translated: CASSLGGGSKGYTF.